This T cell receptor (beta chain) originates from a study of PD-1 blockade in classical Hodgkin lymphoma. Study-wide background: Patients got intravenous nivolumab 3 mg/kg every 2 weeks. General study findings and limits: Newly diagnosed patients had baseline TCR diversity that was reportedly lower than that of healthy donors. Baseline diversity resembling that of newly diagnosed patients was seen in complete responders.

Sequencing was performed with immunoSEQ multiplex PCR; in TCRdb, only in-frame clones are kept and a portion is missing. Among approximately 30,000 clones listed, 65% to 80% were seen once. Comment on this clone: Its antigen is unknown.

The CDR3 contains 16 residues. Trimming stripped 6 bases from V and 4 bases from J, with 16 bases between. The germline V gene has CDR1 SGHAT and CDR2 FQNNGV. Autologous stem cell transplantation was followed by relapse in every patient, and brentuximab vedotin exposure varied. Researchers report purifying CD4+ T cells from thawed PBMCs by magnetic negative selection. The specimen comprised CD4+ T cells from blood, sampled at baseline. This clonotype was obtained from a human donor with classical Hodgkin lymphoma. The chain recombines TRBV11-2 with TRBJ1-6; D unresolved. Here the CDR3 reads CASRRAVGIYNSPLHF. The CDR3 bases are TGTGCCAGCAGACGGGCGGTGGGTATATATAATTCACCCCTCCACTTT.